These T cell receptor beta chains were read from a single sample in a study of T cell responses to AZD1222 COVID-19 vaccine. The repertoire was sequenced with immunoSEQ multiplex PCR; TCRdb's copy has only in-frame clones and lacks some. Of 46,000 or so clones in the sample, 90% were seen once. This sample comprised peripheral blood, obtained 28 days after the second AZD1222 dose. The receptors originated from an adult who received the AZD1222 COVID-19 vaccine. Both conserved end residues are part of each CDR3. A D gene is named only where the DNA matches it firmly. The size entry is marked missing in some rows and otherwise reads once, few, many or a size class.

TRBJ1-1,.,.,TRBV12-3/TRBV12-4,TGTGCCAGCAGTCCTGGCTGGAACACTGAAGCTTTCTTT,CASSPGWNTEAFF
TRBJ1-1,once,.,TRBV18,TGTGCCAGCTCGCGACAACCGAACACTGAAGCTTTCTTT,CASSRQPNTEAFF
TRBJ2-6,.,TRBD1,TRBV5-4,TGTGCCAGCAGCTTAGGACAGGGGGCAAACGTCCTGACTTTC,CASSLGQGANVLTF
TRBJ2-1,.,.,TRBV11-2,TGTGCCAGCAGCTCGGGCAATGAGCAGTTCTTC,CASSSGNEQFF
TRBJ1-2,.,TRBD1,TRBV3-1/TRBV3-2,TGTGCCAGCAGCCTCAAGGGGGCGCATGGCTACACCTTC,CASSLKGAHGYTF
TRBJ1-1,.,.,TRBV5-4,TGTGCCAGCAGCTTGCCCAGGATCGAAGCTTTCTTT,CASSLPRIEAFF
TRBJ1-2,.,TRBD1,TRBV28,TGTGCCAGCACCTCGGGAGGGGGCCCCAACTATGGCTACACCTTC,CASTSGGGPNYGYTF
TRBJ2-7,.,.,TRBV5-8,TGTGCCAGCAGCACCCGTGACTGGAAGCCCTCCTACGAGCAGTACTTC,CASSTRDWKPSYEQYF
TRBJ2-1,.,.,TRBV7-2,TGTGCCAGCAGCTTAGACTTTTATGAGCAGTTCTTC,CASSLDFYEQFF
TRBJ2-2,.,.,TRBV11-3,TGTGCCAGCAGCCCCTTGGCGGGGGCGCCCGGGGAGCTGTTTTTT,CASSPLAGAPGELFF
TRBJ1-1,.,TRBD1,TRBV5-4,TGTGCCAGCAGCCCGGGACAGCTAATGAACACTGAAGCTTTCTTT,CASSPGQLMNTEAFF
TRBJ2-7,.,TRBD1,TRBV5-1,TGCGCCAGCAGCCTAACGCCGGGACAGGGGGCAGCCTACGAGCAGTACTTC,CASSLTPGQGAAYEQYF
TRBJ1-3,.,.,TRBV30,TGTGCCTGGAACGCGGAGGGATTCGGTGGAAACACCATATATTTT,CAWNAEGFGGNTIYF
TRBJ2-3,.,.,TRBV24-1,TGTGCCACCATGGCCGAGACTAGACATAGCACAGATACGCAGTATTTT,CATMAETRHSTDTQYF
TRBJ2-1,.,.,TRBV7-7,TGTGCCAGCAGCCCGACGGAGTCCTACAATGAGCAGTTCTTC,CASSPTESYNEQFF
TRBJ1-1,.,.,TRBV19,TGTGCCAGTAGTAGTCAAAGAAGCACTGAAGCTTTCTTT,CASSSQRSTEAFF
TRBJ2-3,.,.,TRBV7-2,TGTGCCAGCAGCTTAGTCCGGGGCCCTACAAGGACAGATACGCAGTATTTT,CASSLVRGPTRTDTQYF
TRBJ2-5,.,.,TRBV5-1,TGCGCCAGCAGCCGACTTACGGCCGAAACCCAGTACTTC,CASSRLTAETQYF
TRBJ2-7,once,TRBD1,TRBV11-2,TGTGCCAGCAGCTTACGTGGGGGACAGGGAAACGAGCAGTACTTC,CASSLRGGQGNEQYF
TRBJ2-1,.,.,TRBV2,TGTGCCAGCAAATTGGGAGGGGGGAGTTTTACGACATACAATGAGCAGTTCTTC,CASKLGGGSFTTYNEQFF
TRBJ1-2,.,.,TRBV12-3/TRBV12-4,TGTGCCAGCAGTGACAGTCCCTATGGCTACACCTTC,CASSDSPYGYTF
TRBJ2-3,once,.,TRBV10-1,TGCGCCAGCACGAAGGACGTTAGCACAGATACGCAGTATTTT,CASTKDVSTDTQYF
TRBJ1-2,.,.,TRBV19,TGTGCCAGTAGTATAGGGGTCGGGAGGACTACTAACTATGGCTACACCTTC,CASSIGVGRTTNYGYTF
TRBJ1-2,.,.,TRBV3-1/TRBV3-2,TGTGCCAGCAGTCTTGACCCGCGATATGGCTACACCTTC,CASSLDPRYGYTF
TRBJ1-1,few,.,TRBV6-1,TGTGCCAGCAGTGAACTTTACAGGAACACTGAAGCTTTCTTT,CASSELYRNTEAFF
TRBJ2-7,.,TRBD2,TRBV5-6,TGTGCCAGCAGCGGCACTAGCGGGGGGGCCATCGACGAGCAGTACTTC,CASSGTSGGAIDEQYF
TRBJ1-6,.,.,TRBV5-6,TGTGCCAGCAGCTTGGAACAGGGCATTTCACCCCTCCACTTT,CASSLEQGISPLHF
TRBJ2-7,.,.,TRBV6-5,TGTGCCAGCAGTCCCCAGCCCGGAGCGAGTTACGAGCAGTACTTC,CASSPQPGASYEQYF
TRBJ1-2,once,.,TRBV6-5,TGTGCCAGCAGAGGGCCTCAAGCTAACTATGGCTACACCTTC,CASRGPQANYGYTF
TRBJ1-3,.,.,TRBV4-2,TGTGCCAGCAGCCAAGTAAGACAGGCCGGAGGTGGAAACACCATATATTTT,CASSQVRQAGGGNTIYF
TRBJ2-1,.,.,TRBV7-8,TGTGCCAGCAGCTGGGGGCTGAGGGCCCGGGAGCAGTTCTTC,CASSWGLRAREQFF
TRBJ1-1,.,.,TRBV30,TGTGCCTGGAGTGTACGGACGAACACTGAAGCTTTCTTT,CAWSVRTNTEAFF
TRBJ2-3,.,.,TRBV5-1,TGCGCCAGCAGCTTAAACCGCCAGGGGAGCACAGATACGCAGTATTTT,CASSLNRQGSTDTQYF
TRBJ2-5,.,TRBD2,TRBV19,TGTGCCAGTAGCCCTCGGGTCCGACTAGCGGGCCAAGAGACCCAGTACTTC,CASSPRVRLAGQETQYF
TRBJ1-4,.,.,TRBV6-1,TGTGCCAGCAGTGAACGATTCTGGTCAACTAATGAAAAACTGTTTTTT,CASSERFWSTNEKLFF
TRBJ1-1,.,.,TRBV19,TGTGCCAGTAGTATAGCACAAAACAGGGCGGGTGAAGCTTTCTTT,CASSIAQNRAGEAFF
TRBJ2-2,.,.,TRBV11-3,TGTGCCAGCAGCGGCCAGGGGGGAATATCCGGGGAGCTGTTTTTT,CASSGQGGISGELFF
TRBJ2-1,.,.,TRBV2,TGTGCCAGCAGTGATACGGACCACCCTTACAATGAGCAGTTCTTC,CASSDTDHPYNEQFF
TRBJ2-2,.,TRBD2,TRBV18,TGTGCCAGCTCACCACAGGGACTAGCGAACACCGGGGAGCTGTTTTTT,CASSPQGLANTGELFF
TRBJ2-5,.,.,TRBV7-2,TGTGCCAGCAGCAGGAGAGGGGAGACCCAGTACTTC,CASSRRGETQYF
TRBJ2-1,.,TRBD2,TRBV6-5,TGTGCCAGCACCCCAGCGGGGCGCTCCTACAATGAGCAGTTCTTC,CASTPAGRSYNEQFF
TRBJ1-6,.,.,TRBV7-2,TGTGCCAGCAGCCGGGACGGTCGCACCTATAATTCACCCCTCCACTTT,CASSRDGRTYNSPLHF
TRBJ1-6,.,.,TRBV6-1,TGTGCCAGCAGTGAAGTGGCAGTTAATTCACCCCTCCACTTT,CASSEVAVNSPLHF
TRBJ2-5,.,.,TRBV14,TGTGCCAGCAGCCAATTCGAGACCCAGTACTTC,CASSQFETQYF
TRBJ1-5,.,TRBD1,TRBV11-3,TGTGCCAGCAGCCCGACAGGGATCGGCAATCAGCCCCAGCATTTT,CASSPTGIGNQPQHF
TRBJ2-1,.,TRBD2,TRBV6-2/TRBV6-3,TGTGCCAGCAGTTACATCGCGGGGGGAAACTACAATGAGCAGTTCTTC,CASSYIAGGNYNEQFF
TRBJ2-7,.,.,TRBV2,TGTGCCAGCAGTGAGTACAGGACACCGCAGTACTTC,CASSEYRTPQYF
TRBJ2-3,.,TRBD1,TRBV29-1,TGCAGCGGAGGACAGGGGAGAGATACGCAGTATTTT,CSGGQGRDTQYF
TRBJ1-2,.,.,TRBV12-5,TGTGCTAGTGGTCCGCCCGGGACTAACTATGGCTACACCTTC,CASGPPGTNYGYTF
TRBJ2-5,.,.,TRBV7-6,TGTGCCAGCAGCTCGAGGGGTGGAGAGACCCAGTACTTC,CASSSRGGETQYF
TRBJ1-1,.,TRBD1,TRBV18,TGTGCCAGCTCTGCGGACAGGGCGGCTTTCTTT,CASSADRAAFF
TRBJ1-6,.,TRBD1,TRBV19,TGTGCCAGTGGAACCCGGACAGGGGAGAGTTCACCCCTCCACTTT,CASGTRTGESSPLHF
TRBJ2-5,.,.,TRBV9,TGTGCCAGCAGCGTCGGGCCGCAAGAGACCCAGTACTTC,CASSVGPQETQYF
TRBJ1-1,.,.,TRBV4-1,TGCGCCAGCAGCCAAGATCCGACAGGCAGGACCACTGAAGCTTTCTTT,CASSQDPTGRTTEAFF
TRBJ1-2,.,.,TRBV12-3/TRBV12-4,TGTGCCAGCACCCTAAGGGTGGGATTC,CASTLRVGF
TRBJ1-5,.,.,TRBV7-2,TGTGCCAGCAGCTTAGCTCTGAGCGGTCAGCCCCAGCATTTT,CASSLALSGQPQHF
TRBJ1-1,once,.,TRBV10-2,TGCGCCAGCAGGAGGGAGGGTGAAGCTTTCTTT,CASRREGEAFF
TRBJ1-5,.,TRBD1,TRBV19,TGTGCCAGTAGTATCGGACAGGGAGCCCAGCCCCAGCATTTT,CASSIGQGAQPQHF
TRBJ2-3,.,.,TRBV6-1,TGTGCCAGCAGTGAAGCCCCGGCCCAGTATTTT,CASSEAPAQYF
TRBJ2-7,.,TRBD1,TRBV30,TGTGCCTGGGATAACAGGGGGCAAATCTACGAGCAGTACTTC,CAWDNRGQIYEQYF